This is a list of T cell receptor beta chains from one sample in a study of regulatory T cells in long-lasting Graves disease. Each CDR3 protein gets one entry after TCRdb re-called the multiplex PCR reads with MiXCR. The sample contains about 320,000 distinct CDR3 sequences, 18% of which appear only once. The sequenced sample was peripheral blood mononuclear cells (PBMCs), obtained at new diagnosis, from a patient treated with antithyroid drugs. The receptors derive from a female donor with Graves disease. The CDR3 runs from the conserved cysteine through the conserved F or W. The order of the fields is D gene, J gene, clone size, V gene, CDR3 DNA, CDR3 protein. D genes are given only for firm matches. Where a row states a size, it is once, few, many or the class of an expanded clone; other rows omit it.

D: .
J: TRBJ2-7
size: .
V: TRBV7-9
DNA: TGTGCCAGCAGCTTAGGGGGAGATACCTACGAGCAGTACTTC
CDR3: CASSLGGDTYEQYF

D: TRBD1
J: TRBJ1-6
size: many
V: TRBV6-1
DNA: TGTGCCAGCAGTCAGGGGGCTTCACCCCTCCACTTT
CDR3: CASSQGASPLHF

D: .
J: TRBJ2-7
size: many
V: TRBV24-1
DNA: TGTGCCACCAGTGCATCCCGACAGAGCTCCTACGAGCAGTACTTC
CDR3: CATSASRQSSYEQYF

D: .
J: TRBJ1-5
size: few
V: TRBV3-1
DNA: TGTGCCAGCAGCCAAGTTCGCGGACAGCCCCAGCATTTT
CDR3: CASSQVRGQPQHF

D: .
J: TRBJ1-5
size: many
V: TRBV20-1
DNA: TGCAGTGCTAGAGACAGGGCAAGCAATCAGCCCCAGCATTTT
CDR3: CSARDRASNQPQHF

D: TRBD2
J: TRBJ2-7
size: few
V: TRBV9
DNA: TGTGCCAGCAGCGCCACCGGGACTACAGGATACGAGCAGTACTTC
CDR3: CASSATGTTGYEQYF

D: TRBD2
J: TRBJ2-1
size: many
V: TRBV11-2
DNA: TGTGCCAGCAGCTTAGGACTAGCGGTGAGTGAAGATGAGCAGTTCTTC
CDR3: CASSLGLAVSEDEQFF

D: .
J: TRBJ2-1
size: many
V: TRBV28
DNA: TGTGCCAGCAGCTTTCCAGGGCCCACACGGGACAATGAGCAGTTCTTC
CDR3: CASSFPGPTRDNEQFF

D: .
J: TRBJ1-1
size: .
V: TRBV13
DNA: TGTGCCAGCAGCTCCCGGGACAACCGTGAGCAGTGCTTT
CDR3: CASSSRDNREQCF

D: .
J: TRBJ1-5
size: many
V: TRBV6-1
DNA: TGTGCCAGCAGACAAGGGAGGGGAGGTCAGCCCCAGCATTTT
CDR3: CASRQGRGGQPQHF

D: TRBD1
J: TRBJ2-7
size: many
V: TRBV28
DNA: TGTGCCAGCAGTACTGGGACAGGGGGACGGGGGTACTTC
CDR3: CASSTGTGGRGYF

D: .
J: TRBJ2-2
size: .
V: TRBV7-9
DNA: TGTGCCAGCAGCTTTTTGGGAGGAGGGACCGGGGAGCTGTTTTTT
CDR3: CASSFLGGGTGELFF

D: TRBD1
J: TRBJ2-3
size: .
V: TRBV19
DNA: TGTGCCAGTAGTACAGGGGGCGCAGATACGCAGTATTTT
CDR3: CASSTGGADTQYF

D: TRBD1
J: TRBJ2-6
size: many
V: TRBV6-1
DNA: TGTGCCAGCACCGATACAGGGGGCTCTGGGGCCAACGTCCTGACTTTC
CDR3: CASTDTGGSGANVLTF

D: TRBD2
J: TRBJ2-5
size: many
V: TRBV6-1
DNA: TGTGCCAGCAGTCCCCCGGGTCCGGGGGGAGAGACCCAGTACTTC
CDR3: CASSPPGPGGETQYF

D: TRBD1
J: TRBJ1-1
size: few
V: TRBV9
DNA: TGTGCCAGCAGCGCACCGGGACAGGGGATCACTGAAGCTTTCTTT
CDR3: CASSAPGQGITEAFF

D: TRBD2
J: TRBJ2-2
size: few
V: TRBV7-2
DNA: TGTGCCAGCCGACCGGGAGGGGGGCCCGGGGAGCTGTTTTTT
CDR3: CASRPGGGPGELFF

D: .
J: TRBJ1-1
size: many
V: TRBV6-5
DNA: TGTGCCAGCAGTTACTCGAGTGCGGGGGCAACTGAAGCTTTCTTT
CDR3: CASSYSSAGATEAFF

D: .
J: TRBJ1-5
size: many
V: TRBV27
DNA: TGTGCCAGCAGTAACTCTCAGGGGTTCCGCAATCAGCCCCAGCATTTT
CDR3: CASSNSQGFRNQPQHF

D: .
J: TRBJ1-2
size: few
V: TRBV5-6
DNA: TGTGCCAGCAGCTTGTGGGACTATGGCTACACCTTC
CDR3: CASSLWDYGYTF

D: .
J: TRBJ2-1
size: .
V: TRBV14
DNA: TGTGCCAGCAGCCAAACTGGCGGGCCCCTGAATGAGCAGTTCTTC
CDR3: CASSQTGGPLNEQFF

D: .
J: TRBJ2-3
size: many
V: TRBV20-1
DNA: TGCAGTGCTAGAGAACTTCAGACGGATACGCAGTATTTT
CDR3: CSARELQTDTQYF

D: .
J: TRBJ2-5
size: many
V: TRBV28
DNA: TGTGCCAGCCGAGGAGGGGCGGTCCTCCAAGAGACCCAGTACTTC
CDR3: CASRGGAVLQETQYF

D: .
J: TRBJ2-3
size: many
V: TRBV12-3/TRBV12-4
DNA: TGTGCCAGCACCGAGAGGGAGAGGACAGATACGCAGTATTTT
CDR3: CASTERERTDTQYF

D: .
J: TRBJ1-4
size: few
V: TRBV7-2
DNA: TGTGCCAGCAGCCCCGGAACTTCTCGACTGTTTTTT
CDR3: CASSPGTSRLFF

D: TRBD1
J: TRBJ2-7
size: many
V: TRBV11-2
DNA: TGTGCCAGCAGCTGGAAGGGGGGAGGGACAGGGCCTCGGGAGCAGTACTTC
CDR3: CASSWKGGGTGPREQYF

D: .
J: TRBJ2-7
size: many
V: TRBV28
DNA: TGTGCCAGCGTCGAAGGGAGCTCCTACGAGCAGTACTTC
CDR3: CASVEGSSYEQYF

D: .
J: TRBJ2-1
size: many
V: TRBV6-1
DNA: TGTGCCAGCAAAGAGAGCTCCTACAATGAGCAGTTCTTC
CDR3: CASKESSYNEQFF

D: .
J: TRBJ2-3
size: few
V: TRBV20-1
DNA: TGCAGTGCTAGAGATGACTCGGATACGCAGTATTTT
CDR3: CSARDDSDTQYF

D: .
J: TRBJ2-1
size: many
V: TRBV10-3
DNA: TGTGCCATCAGTGAGTCTCAGCTAGGGTGGCAGTTCTTC
CDR3: CAISESQLGWQFF

D: .
J: TRBJ2-1
size: many
V: TRBV28
DNA: TGTGCCAGCAGTTTTTCTTACAATGAGCAGTTCTTC
CDR3: CASSFSYNEQFF

D: TRBD2
J: TRBJ2-1
size: .
V: TRBV5-1
DNA: TGCGCCAGCAGCTTGGGCCCGGGGGGCGGGAGGTCGTACAATGAGCAGTTATTC
CDR3: CASSLGPGGGRSYNEQLF

D: TRBD2
J: TRBJ2-2
size: few
V: TRBV12-3/TRBV12-4
DNA: TGTGCCAGCAGCGACGGGAGGGCCCCCGGGGAGCTGTTTTTT
CDR3: CASSDGRAPGELFF

D: .
J: TRBJ2-3
size: many
V: TRBV3-1
DNA: TGTGCCAGCAGCCCCCTCGGGAGCCCCAGGGATACGCAGTATTTT
CDR3: CASSPLGSPRDTQYF

D: .
J: TRBJ1-3
size: .
V: TRBV2
DNA: TGTGCCAGCAGCCTAGACGACGGGGCCCCTGGAAACACCATATATTTT
CDR3: CASSLDDGAPGNTIYF

D: TRBD2
J: TRBJ2-1
size: few
V: TRBV7-9
DNA: TGTGCCAGCAGCTTAGAGGGACTAGCCCCGGATGAGCAGTTCTTC
CDR3: CASSLEGLAPDEQFF

D: TRBD2
J: TRBJ2-1
size: once
V: TRBV11-2
DNA: TGTGCCAGCAGCTTAGATAGGAGGCTAGCGGGAGCCGACAATGAGCAGTTCTTC
CDR3: CASSLDRRLAGADNEQFF

D: .
J: TRBJ2-7
size: many
V: TRBV5-4
DNA: TGTGCCAGCAGCGCCGCCTCCGGTTACTACGAGCAGTACTTC
CDR3: CASSAASGYYEQYF

D: .
J: TRBJ2-1
size: many
V: TRBV30
DNA: TGTGCCTGGAGTCGGGACCATACTAATGAGCAGTTCTTC
CDR3: CAWSRDHTNEQFF

D: TRBD1
J: TRBJ1-5
size: many
V: TRBV28
DNA: TGTGCCAGCAGTCTGGGACAGGGGATAAGAAATCAGCCCCAGCATTTT
CDR3: CASSLGQGIRNQPQHF

D: TRBD1
J: TRBJ1-1
size: many
V: TRBV5-1
DNA: TGCGCCAGCACCTACAGGGGAAGTGGAGTAAACACTGAAGCTTTCTTT
CDR3: CASTYRGSGVNTEAFF

D: TRBD2
J: TRBJ2-2
size: many
V: TRBV2
DNA: TGTGCCAGCAGTCGCTTACTACCGGGACGGGGACTAGCGGGTTCGAACACCGGGGAGCTGTTTTTT
CDR3: CASSRLLPGRGLAGSNTGELFF

D: .
J: TRBJ1-6
size: few
V: TRBV20-1
DNA: TGCAGTGCTAGAGACCGCCGGGACACCTATTCACCCCTCCACTTT
CDR3: CSARDRRDTYSPLHF

D: .
J: TRBJ2-2
size: many
V: TRBV20-1
DNA: TGCAGTGCTCCCCGAGGATGGACCGGGGAGCTGTTTTTT
CDR3: CSAPRGWTGELFF

D: .
J: TRBJ2-2
size: many
V: TRBV11-2
DNA: TGTGCCAGCAGCCTGGGACAGAACACCGGGGAGCTGTTTTTT
CDR3: CASSLGQNTGELFF

D: .
J: TRBJ2-2
size: few
V: TRBV6-1
DNA: TGTGCCAGTCAACAGGGAACTGCGAACACCGGGGAGCTGTTTTTT
CDR3: CASQQGTANTGELFF